The next 23 T cell receptor beta chains were all read from a single sample in a study of shared clonotypes between healthy human individuals (dated by TCRdb to the early 2020s). The library was generated by the immunoSEQ multiplex PCR assay. TCRdb re-hosts the immuneACCESS table, in-frame sequences only. Its copies lack some clones; in the studies checked, an unresolved V gene accounts for under half of them, and the cause for the rest is not known. The sample table records roughly 2.5 million clones; more than 90% of these occur just once. The ten largest clones represent under 0.15% of the sample. Source material: naive CD4+ T cells sorted from blood. The label giving this sample's cell subset or site can be read as: CD45RA+ positively selected. These TCRs come from a man aged 18 to 30 in good health.

The chain employs TRBV4-1 and TRBJ1-5, with TRBD1 as a possible D gene (5 bases). The CDR3 covers 17 residues. Per the germline V gene, CDR1 is MGHRA and CDR2 is YSYEKL. V lost 1 base to trimming and J lost 0 bases, with 13 bases between them. In DNA form, the CDR3 reads TGCGCCAGCAGCCAAGGAGGGGCGCTCCTTAGCAATCAGCCCCAGCATTTT. Translation: CASSQGGALLSNQPQHF.

The gene calls are TRBV18 and TRBJ1-1; D ambiguous. Trimming stripped 2 bases from V and 2 bases from J, with 12 bases between. The CDR3 loop spans 15 amino acids. Germline V CDR1 and CDR2: KGHSH, LQKENI. The chain's CDR3 is CASSPELVRNTEAFF. DNA of the CDR3: TGTGCCAGCTCACCAGAGTTGGTACGAAACACTGAAGCTTTCTTT.

The CDR3 DNA sequence: TGTGCCAGCAGGAATGAACAGGGTATAAATACGCAGTATTTT. Translation: CASRNEQGINTQYF. This chain uses TRBV6-5 with TRBJ2-3; a weak D match, TRBD1 (6 bases). CDR1 and CDR2 from the germline V gene are MNHEY and SVGAGI. The length of the CDR3 is 14 residues. The V gene lost 6 bases and the J gene lost 7 bases, with 17 bases spanning the gap.

This chain connects TRBV6-1 to TRBJ2-7; 10 nucleotides agree with TRBD2. Germline lookup yields CDR1 MNHNS and CDR2 SASEGT. V gave up 2 bases and J gave up 5 bases; unmatched junction bases: 9. The CDR3 is 16 residues long. The CDR3 sequence: CASSEKGLAIRHEQYF. The DNA of the CDR3 is TGTGCCAGCAGTGAAAAGGGACTAGCGATTCGCCACGAGCAGTACTTC.

The chain couples TRBV13 to TRBJ1-6; TRBD1 matches 7 bases. Germline V lookup: CDR1 PRHDT, CDR2 FYEKMQ (reference sequence). The CDR3 loop spans 14 amino acids. V was pared by 2 bases and J by 6 bases, with 1 base of the junction left unmatched. CDR3 sequence (DNA): TGTGCCAGCAGCTTAAACAGGGGTAATTCACCCCTCCACTTT. Residues: CASSLNRGNSPLHF.

This chain connects TRBV28 to TRBJ2-7; possibly TRBD1 for D (6 bases). The CDR3 has 12 residues. The germline CDR1 and CDR2 sequences are MDHEN and SYDVKM. V lost 6 bases and J lost 2, with 8 bases in between. CDR3 nucleotides: TGTGCCAGCAGGACAGGTCCCTACGAGCAGTACTTC. Protein product: CASRTGPYEQYF. The full variable domain, in which reference TRBV28 and TRBJ2-7 provide the parts outside the CDR3, is DVKVTQSSRYLVKRTGEKVFLECVQDMDHENMFWYRQDPGLGLRLIYFSYDVKMKEKGDIPEGYSVSREKKERFSLILESASTNQTSMYLCASRTGPYEQYFGPGTRLTVT.

Note on this clone: The same CDR3 also results from other DNA sequences found in this sample. The chain employs TRBV5-1 and TRBJ1-5; 7 bases map to TRBD1. The germline V gene has CDR1 SGHRS and CDR2 YFSETQ. V dropped 4 bases and J dropped 1; count of bases not matched to a gene: 5. This CDR3 region has 15 residues. The CDR3 here is CASSLEGASNQPQHF. The CDR3 DNA follows: TGCGCCAGCAGCCTGGAGGGGGCCAGCAATCAGCCCCAGCATTTT.

The gene calls are TRBV2 and TRBJ2-2, with D maybe TRBD1 (5 bases). Per germline, CDR1 SNHLY and CDR2 FYNNEI. The germline V and J ends were trimmed by 10 bases and 0 bases, with 9 bases remaining between them. This CDR3 contains 13 residues. The CDR3 coding sequence is TGTGCCACCTCAGGGTCGAACACCGGGGAGCTGTTTTTT. This gives the protein CATSGSNTGELFF.

The chain is built from TRBV28 and TRBJ1-6; D might be TRBD1 (5 bases). This CDR3 spans 15 amino acids. CDR1 is MDHEN and CDR2 is SYDVKM in the germline V gene. Trimming took off 5 bases at V and 6 bases at J, with 14 bases between the two ends. In DNA form, the CDR3 reads TGTGCCAGCAGTCTAATGCCGGGACCTAATTCACCCCTCCACTTT. Its translation: CASSLMPGPNSPLHF.

V gene TRBV15 combines with J gene TRBJ2-1; either TRBD1 or TRBD2 may supply D (5 bases each). CDR1 and CDR2 from the germline V gene are LNHNV and YYDKDF (reference sequence). Trimming shortened V by 5 bases and J by 0 bases, and 8 bases separated the two germline ends. This CDR3 comprises 14 residues. CDR3 protein: CATSDGGSYNEQFF. CDR3 in DNA: TGTGCCACCAGCGATGGGGGCTCCTACAATGAGCAGTTCTTC.

J is TRBJ1-2 and V is TRBV30, with D possibly matching TRBD1 (6 bases). Trimming stripped 2 bases from V and 8 bases from J, with 21 bases between. This CDR3 contains 15 residues. CDR1 GTSNPN and CDR2 SVGIG come from the germline V gene (reference sequence). CDR3 loop: CAWSRDGTTWEGYTF. In DNA, the CDR3 is TGTGCCTGGAGTAGGGACGGGACAACTTGGGAAGGCTACACCTTC.

V usage is TRBV10-1 and J usage is TRBJ2-2; weak D call: TRBD2 (5 bases). The CDR3 consists of 15 residues. Germline loops: CDR1 WNHNN, CDR2 SYGVQD (reference sequence). V was clipped by 5 bases and J by 0 bases, with 10 bases between them. The CDR3 reads CASSLSGSNTGELFF. The DNA of the CDR3 is TGCGCCAGCAGTCTCAGCGGATCGAACACCGGGGAGCTGTTTTTT.

The chain links TRBV6-1 to TRBJ2-3; 7 nucleotides agree with TRBD1. This CDR3 has 16 amino acids. With V trimmed by 4 bases and J by 0 bases, 7 bases remained unmatched. The germline V gene encodes CDR1 MNHNS and CDR2 SASEGT. The CDR3 protein is CASSALRGGSTDTQYF. For the CDR3, the DNA is TGTGCCAGCAGTGCACTTCGAGGGGGCAGCACAGATACGCAGTATTTT.

The V call is TRBV10-1, the J call TRBJ2-1; maybe TRBD1 (7 bases). Trimming shortened V by 3 bases and J by 5 bases, and 14 bases separated the two germline ends. Looked up from germline, CDR1 is WNHNN and CDR2 is SYGVQD (reference sequence). The CDR3 has 15 amino acids. CDR3 DNA sequence: TGCGCCAGCAGTGATTATGCAGGGGGGAACAATGAGCAGTTCTTC. Amino acids: CASSDYAGGNNEQFF.

The rearrangement uses TRBV6-4 and TRBJ2-1, with 9 positions matching TRBD1. The V gene's germline CDR1 is MRHNA and CDR2 SNTAGT. This CDR3 region has 13 residues. With V trimmed by 5 bases and J by 7 bases, 3 bases remained unmatched. The CDR3 spells CASSRTGENEQFF. The CDR3 bases are TGTGCCAGCAGTCGGACAGGGGAGAATGAGCAGTTCTTC.

To note about this clone: At the DNA level, this CDR3 is encoded by other sequences in the same sample as well. The chain has TRBV28 and TRBJ1-4, with TRBD1 as a possible D gene (5 bases). Germline V gene lookup returns CDR1 MDHEN and CDR2 SYDVKM. There are 15 residues in the CDR3. V was clipped by 5 bases and J by 0 bases, with 10 bases between them. CDR3 protein: CASSLPRATNEKLFF. In DNA, the CDR3 is TGTGCCAGCAGTCTACCCAGGGCAACTAATGAAAAACTGTTTTTT.

In regard to this clone: The sample has other DNA sequences that encode this CDR3 too. This chain links TRBV5-1 with TRBJ2-5; TRBD1 aligns across 7 bases. The CDR3 is made up of 15 amino acids. Germline CDR1 and CDR2: SGHRS and YFSETQ. The trim removed 0 bases at V and 3 bases at J, leaving 5 bases unmatched. CDR3 in DNA: TGCGCCAGCAGCTTGGGAGGTACAGGGGAAGAGACCCAGTACTTC. Protein sequence: CASSLGGTGEETQYF.

This chain links TRBV7-2 with TRBJ2-7; TRBD2 matches at 12 bases. Trimming removed 5 bases from V and 4 bases from J; junction bases left unmatched: 9. The CDR3 covers 16 residues. The germline gives CDR1 SGHTA, CDR2 FQGNSA. CDR3 sequence reads: CASSLKTSGSFYEQYF. In DNA form, the CDR3 reads TGTGCCAGCAGCCTGAAGACTAGCGGGAGCTTTTACGAGCAGTACTTC.

The CDR3, as DNA: TGTGCCAGCAGTTACTCACGGTACGGCTATGGCTACACCTTC. It encodes CASSYSRYGYGYTF. The genes are TRBV6-5 and TRBJ1-2, with D unresolved. Germline CDR1 MNHEY, CDR2 SVGAGI. V lost 0 bases and J lost 4, with 9 bases in between. The CDR3 spans 14 residues.

This chain joins TRBV5-4 and TRBJ2-5; D unresolved. Germline CDR1 SGHNT, CDR2 YYREEE (reference sequence). The CDR3 has 14 residues. Trimming shortened V by 0 bases and J by 7 bases, and 13 bases separated the two germline ends. The CDR3 region is CASSLDGRSPTQYF. In nucleotides, the CDR3 is TGTGCCAGCAGCTTGGATGGTAGGAGCCCGACCCAGTACTTC.

In its sample, this clone was seen a few times. V gene TRBV30 combines with J gene TRBJ1-1; D gene ambiguous. CDR1 and CDR2 (germline): GTSNPN, SVGIG (reference sequence). The CDR3 has 11 residues. The V end was cut by 3 bases, the J end by 6 bases, with 8 bases between. The CDR3 DNA reads TGTGCCTGGAGGCGAGCGGCTGAAGCTTTCTTT. Its protein product is CAWRRAAEAFF.

This clone was seen a handful of times. The chain has TRBV19 and TRBJ2-5; D ambiguous. Deletions cut 3 bases from V and 1 base from J, with 3 bases between. Germline loops: CDR1 LNHDA, CDR2 SQIVND (reference sequence). The CDR3 loop spans 12 amino acids. CDR3 residues: CASSIPQETQYF. Written as DNA, the CDR3 is TGTGCCAGTAGTATTCCCCAAGAGACCCAGTACTTC. The variable domain in full, with the rest retrieved from reference TRBV19 and TRBJ2-5, is DGGITQSPKYLFRKEGQNVTLSCEQNLNHDAMYWYRQDPGQGLRLIYYSQIVNDFQKGDIAEGYSVSREKKESFPLTVTSAQKNPTAFYLCASSIPQETQYFGPGTRLLVL.

This clone occurred once. The CDR3: CASGREGSYNSPLHF. The CDR3 DNA sequence: TGTGCCAGCGGGAGGGAAGGGTCCTATAATTCACCCCTCCACTTT. The genes are TRBV6-1 and TRBJ1-6; D call uncertain. The CDR3 has 15 amino acids. Germline CDR1 MNHNS, CDR2 SASEGT. The germline V and J ends were trimmed by 8 bases and 1 base, with 12 bases remaining between them.